The 29 T cell receptor beta chains listed next were all sequenced from one sample in a study of cytomegalovirus exposure and HLA in healthy donors. TCRdb's table, derived via immunoSEQ multiplex PCR, lists solely in-frame clones and lacks some. The sample records over 50,000 clones, 90% to 95% being singletons. The sequenced sample consisted of PBMCs. The receptor set was obtained from a man younger than 30 in good health and CMV-seropositive.

This clone has only a few counts. The CDR3 region has the DNA TGCGCCAGCAGTGAGTCCGGGACAGGGGGCCCCACTAACACTGAAGCTTTCTTT. As protein: CASSESGTGGPTNTEAFF. The V call is TRBV10-2, the J call TRBJ1-1; 12 bases align to TRBD1. Germline V gene data show CDR1 as WSHSY and CDR2 as SAAADI. Trimming took 0 bases from V and 2 from J; bases not matched to a gene: 7. The CDR3 sequence is 18 residues long.

The chain joins TRBV7-2 to TRBJ2-3, with 7 positions matching TRBD1. Trimming at V came to 5 bases and at J to 0 bases, leaving 2 bases not matched to a gene. Germline V lookup: CDR1 SGHTA, CDR2 FQGNSA. CDR3 length equals 14 residues. The CDR3 spells CASSLGQSTDTQYF. DNA for the CDR3: TGTGCCAGCAGCCTGGGACAGAGCACAGATACGCAGTATTTT. Supplemented by reference TRBV7-2 and TRBJ2-3, the full variable domain reads GAGVSQSPSNKVTEKGKDVELRCDPISGHTALYWYRQSLGQGLEFLIYFQGNSAPDKSGLPSDRFSAERTGGSVSTLTIQRTQQEDSAVYLCASSLGQSTDTQYFGPGTRLTVL.

The J gene is TRBJ2-2, the V gene TRBV4-2; 7 bases line up with TRBD2. The junction had 10 bases not matched to a gene; V was cut back by 2 bases and J by 7 bases. The CDR3 contains 16 residues. Germline CDR1 reads LGHNA; CDR2 reads YNFKEQ. The chain's CDR3 is CASSQPGAGPGGELFF. In nucleotides, the CDR3 is TGTGCCAGCAGCCAACCAGGAGCGGGACCCGGCGGGGAGCTGTTTTTT.

CDR3 nucleotides: TGTGCCAGCAGCGTAGGGGCTAGCGGGATTTGGGATGAGCAGTTCTTC. It codes for CASSVGASGIWDEQFF. J is TRBJ2-1 and V is TRBV9, with TRBD2 matching 9 bases. The germline gives CDR1 SGDLS, CDR2 YYNGEE. The CDR3 runs 16 residues. V was clipped by 0 bases and J by 8 bases; unmatched bases: 9.

The chain combines TRBV28 with TRBJ2-7, with D maybe TRBD1 (5 bases). V lost 5 bases and J lost 3, with 8 bases in between. CDR3 length: 12 residues. Germline V gene data show CDR1 as MDHEN and CDR2 as SYDVKM. The CDR3 sequence is CASSETVYEQYF. In nucleotides, the CDR3 is TGTGCCAGCAGTGAGACAGTCTACGAGCAGTACTTC.

J is TRBJ1-1 and V is TRBV28; no definite D call. The CDR3 totals 11 residues. V was trimmed by 11 bases and J by 5 bases, leaving 12 bases between them. Germline V gene sequence: CDR1 MDHEN, CDR2 SYDVKM. DNA of the CDR3: TGTGCCTCCCGGTCGGGTACTGAAGCTTTCTTT. This encodes CASRSGTEAFF.

This chain joins TRBV5-6 and TRBJ2-2; weak D call: TRBD2 (6 bases). V lost 0 bases and J 1 base, leaving 7 bases between the germline ends. CDR1 is SGHDT and CDR2 is YYEEEE in the germline V gene. This CDR3 spans 15 amino acids. CDR3 sequence: CASSLVRENTGELFF. CDR3 coding DNA: TGTGCCAGCAGCTTGGTGCGGGAGAACACCGGGGAGCTGTTTTTT. Full variable domain (rest looked up from reference TRBV5-6 and TRBJ2-2): DAGVTQSPTHLIKTRGQQVTLRCSPKSGHDTVSWYQQALGQGPQFIFQYYEEEERQRGNFPDRFSGHQFPNYSSELNVNALLLGDSALYLCASSLVRENTGELFFGEGSRLTVL.

The chain recombines TRBV5-1 with TRBJ2-3; 9 bases agree with TRBD1. Germline loops: CDR1 SGHRS, CDR2 YFSETQ. Losses at the gene ends were 8 bases for V and 5 bases for J; bases not matched to a gene: 15. The CDR3 length is 16 residues. The CDR3 nucleotides read TGCGCCAGGGAATACCGGGACAGGGTAGGAGAAGATACGCAGTATTTT. Translating it yields CAREYRDRVGEDTQYF.

This sequence joins TRBV29-1 and TRBJ2-2; the match to TRBD2 covers 8 bases. V lost 6 bases, J lost 8 bases, and 14 bases stayed unmatched. The CDR3 is 15 amino acids. The V gene's germline CDR1 is SQVTM and CDR2 ANQGSEA. CDR3 residues: CSVPGGREDVGELFF. The CDR3 region has the DNA TGCAGCGTCCCTGGCGGGCGGGAGGACGTAGGGGAGCTGTTTTTT.

This clone was seen only once. The chain recombines TRBV21-1 with TRBJ2-1; TRBD2, as called in the table, went unchecked against the DNA. TRBV21-1 is a listed pseudogene. This CDR3 has 10 residues. Written as DNA, the CDR3 is TGTGCCAGCAGCAACGGTGAGCAGTTCTTC. This encodes CASSNGEQFF.

The genes are TRBV7-6 and TRBJ2-2; 12 bases fit TRBD2. CDR1 is SGHVS, CDR2 FNYEAQ, per germline. The CDR3 spans 19 residues. The V segment lost 5 bases and the J segment 5 bases; nucleotides outside the gene matches: 15. This chain's CDR3 is CASSLLVTSGSWGTGELFF. In DNA, the CDR3 is TGTGCCAGCAGCCTCCTGGTGACTAGCGGGAGCTGGGGTACCGGGGAGCTGTTTTTT.

The rearrangement joins TRBV29-1 to TRBJ2-5; weak D call: TRBD2 (6 bases). Trimming removed 6 bases from V and 4 bases from J, with 15 bases in between. CDR3 length: 13 residues. The germline V gene encodes CDR1 SQVTM and CDR2 ANQGSEA. CDR3 bases: TGCAGCGTCGTTCTAGCGTTGGGAGAGACCCAGTACTTC. As protein: CSVVLALGETQYF.

The chain has TRBV7-6 and TRBJ2-5; D call uncertain. V lost 5 bases and J lost 2, with 3 bases in between. In germline, CDR1 is SGHVS, CDR2 FNYEAQ. CDR3 length: 11 amino acids. CDR3 DNA: TGTGCCAGCAGCCGTCAAGAGACCCAGTACTTC. Residues: CASSRQETQYF.

This clone showed up just a few times. The V gene is TRBV7-2, the J gene TRBJ1-5; D is perhaps TRBD1 (6 bases). Trimming took off 4 bases at V and 9 bases at J, with 22 bases between the two ends. Germline CDR1 reads SGHTA; CDR2 reads FQGNSA. The CDR3 is made up of 16 amino acids. The chain's CDR3 is CASSSGRAGALGPQHF. CDR3 DNA sequence: TGTGCCAGCAGCTCCGGGAGGGCAGGGGCCCTCGGGCCCCAGCATTTT.

V usage is TRBV27 and J usage is TRBJ2-7; 7 nucleotides agree with TRBD1. The CDR3 length is 14 residues. J lost 7 bases, V lost 6 bases, and 12 bases had no gene match. The V gene's germline CDR1 is MNHEY and CDR2 SMNVEV (reference sequence). The CDR3 nucleotides read TGTGCCAGCAGGCGTGGGCAGGGGGAAAGGGAGCAGTACTTC. Its protein is CASRRGQGEREQYF.

The chain carries TRBV15 and TRBJ1-1; D might be TRBD1 (5 bases). This CDR3 is 13 amino acids long. V lost 5 bases to trimming and J lost 0 bases, with 7 bases between them. Germline CDR1 LNHNV, CDR2 YYDKDF (reference sequence). CDR3 DNA sequence: TGTGCCACCAGCGAACAGGTGAACACTGAAGCTTTCTTT. This gives the protein CATSEQVNTEAFF.

The CDR3 spells CARSSPGGSSGNTIYF. DNA for the CDR3: TGTGCCAGAAGCTCACCTGGGGGCAGCTCTGGAAACACCATATATTTT. The V gene is TRBV5-3, the J gene TRBJ1-3; a possible D gene is TRBD1 (6 bases). TRBV5-3 is placed among ORFs of uncertain function. This CDR3 region has 16 residues. V was shortened by 3 bases and J by 0 bases, with 13 bases between the two germline ends.

Only a few counts were recorded for this clone. The gene calls are TRBV6-6 and TRBJ1-1; D might be TRBD1 (6 bases). CDR3 length equals 14 residues. Trimming stripped 8 bases from V and 4 bases from J, with 17 bases between. Germline assignment: CDR1 MNHNY and CDR2 SVGAGI (reference sequence). For the CDR3, the DNA is TGTGCCAGCGGAATCCAGGGAGGGGGCACTGAAGCTTTCTTT. It codes for CASGIQGGGTEAFF.

For the CDR3, the DNA is TGTGCCAGCAGCGCCCTTGGAGGCGGCGGATCCTACGAGCAGTACTTC. It yields the protein CASSALGGGGSYEQYF. This chain links TRBV9 with TRBJ2-7; tentatively, D is TRBD2 (5 bases). V lost 3 bases to trimming and J lost 1 base, with 17 bases between them. The CDR3 sequence is 16 residues long. The V gene's germline CDR1 is SGDLS and CDR2 YYNGEE.

This chain connects TRBV7-9 to TRBJ2-7, with D tentatively TRBD2 (5 bases). CDR3 length equals 13 residues. Trimming shortened V by 3 bases and J by 7 bases, and 13 bases separated the two germline ends. Per germline, CDR1 SEHNR and CDR2 FQNEAQ (reference sequence). The CDR3 bases are TGTGCCAGCAGCTTTGAGGGTCACTGGGAGCAGTACTTC. It yields the protein CASSFEGHWEQYF. The variable domain in full, completed from reference TRBV7-9 and TRBJ2-7, reads DTGVSQNPRHKITKRGQNVTFRCDPISEHNRLYWYRQTLGQGPEFLTYFQNEAQLEKSRLLSDRFSAERPKGSFSTLEIQRTEQGDSAMYLCASSFEGHWEQYFGPGTRLTVT.

The rearrangement links TRBV4-1 to TRBJ2-3, with 8 bases lining up with TRBD1. The junction had 4 bases not matched to a gene; V was cut back by 1 base and J by 1 base. Germline CDR1 and CDR2: MGHRA and YSYEKL. The CDR3 loop spans 16 amino acids. CDR3 coding DNA: TGCGCCAGCAGCCAAGGTCCACAGGGGGGCACAGATACGCAGTATTTT. Protein: CASSQGPQGGTDTQYF.

The gene calls are TRBV6-1 and TRBJ1-4; D is ambiguous. CDR3 size: 16 residues. Trimming removed 1 base at V and 4 bases at J, with 13 bases between. The germline V gene has CDR1 MNHNS and CDR2 SASEGT. The CDR3 bases are TGTGCCAGCAGTGAAGGATACAACCCTCTTAATGAAAAACTGTTTTTT. This codes for CASSEGYNPLNEKLFF.

The CDR3 DNA reads as TGTGCCAGCAGATCTAGGACAGGGAAGAAGGAAAAACTGTTTTTT. Residues: CASRSRTGKKEKLFF. The V call is TRBV28, the J call TRBJ1-4, with 8 nucleotides matching TRBD1. The CDR3 spans 15 residues. V lost 6 bases and J lost 8; bases outside the gene matches: 11. Looked up from germline, CDR1 is MDHEN and CDR2 is SYDVKM.

This chain connects TRBV7-2 to TRBJ1-1; D is unclear. Germline V gene sequence: CDR1 SGHTA, CDR2 FQGNSA. The CDR3 runs 15 residues. V was pared by 2 bases and J by 3 bases, with 13 bases between. The CDR3 loop reads CASSLSVPRDTEAFF. CDR3 in DNA: TGTGCCAGCAGCTTATCTGTCCCTCGGGACACTGAAGCTTTCTTT.

This clone has only a few counts. The identical CDR3 is also encoded by other nucleotide sequences in the sample. The rearrangement uses TRBV28 and TRBJ2-7; 10 bases map to TRBD2. J gave up 9 bases and V 3 bases, and 8 bases lay outside the gene matches. The CDR3 loop spans 14 amino acids. The germline gives CDR1 MDHEN, CDR2 SYDVKM. CDR3 in DNA: TGTGCCAGCAGTTTGTCCATGGGACTAGCGACGCAGTACTTC. Its protein product is CASSLSMGLATQYF. Full variable domain (rest looked up from reference TRBV28 and TRBJ2-7): DVKVTQSSRYLVKRTGEKVFLECVQDMDHENMFWYRQDPGLGLRLIYFSYDVKMKEKGDIPEGYSVSREKKERFSLILESASTNQTSMYLCASSLSMGLATQYFGPGTRLTVT.

The chain is built from TRBV4-1 and TRBJ1-1, with D possibly being TRBD1 (6 bases). Between the trimmed V and J ends, which lost 4 bases and 1 base, there was a span of 22 bases. Germline-derived CDR1 and CDR2 are MGHRA and YSYEKL. The length of the CDR3 is 18 residues. CDR3 nucleotides: TGCGCCAGCAGCCCCACACGAGGACAGCCGGGAGGGAACACTGAAGCTTTCTTT. This gives the protein CASSPTRGQPGGNTEAFF.

The table lists this clone with a few counts. The chain combines TRBV18 with TRBJ2-2; 9 bases fit TRBD2. Trimming took 6 bases from V and 1 from J; bases not matched to a gene: 3. This CDR3 contains 15 residues. CDR1 and CDR2 (germline): KGHSH, LQKENI. The CDR3 DNA is TGTGCCAGCTCTCCGACTAGCGGGAACACCGGGGAGCTGTTTTTT. Its translation is CASSPTSGNTGELFF.

The V gene is TRBV9, the J gene TRBJ2-2; maybe TRBD2 (5 bases). Germline V gene sequence: CDR1 SGDLS, CDR2 YYNGEE. Deletions cut 0 bases from V and 7 bases from J, with 7 bases between. The CDR3 covers 13 residues. CDR3 bases: TGTGCCAGCAGCGTAGGGGGAGTCGGGGAGCTGTTTTTT. As protein: CASSVGGVGELFF.

This chain links TRBV4-1 with TRBJ2-3; a weak D match, TRBD1 (6 bases). Per the germline V gene, CDR1 is MGHRA and CDR2 is YSYEKL. The CDR3 totals 16 residues. Trimming cost V 4 bases and J 2 bases, with 16 bases left between them. CDR3 coding DNA: TGCGCCAGCAGCCTGTATGGGGACACGTCCACAGATACGCAGTATTTT. Its protein product is CASSLYGDTSTDTQYF.